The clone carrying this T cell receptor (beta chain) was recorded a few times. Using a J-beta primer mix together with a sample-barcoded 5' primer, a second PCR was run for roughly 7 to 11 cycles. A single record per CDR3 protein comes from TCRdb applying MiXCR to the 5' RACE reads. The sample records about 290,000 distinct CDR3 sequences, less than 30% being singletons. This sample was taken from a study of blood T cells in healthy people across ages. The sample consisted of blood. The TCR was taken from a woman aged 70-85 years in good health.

The CDR3 nucleotides are TGTGCCAGCAGTTTAGGCAGATTTTACGAGCAGTACTTC. Translated: CASSLGRFYEQYF. J is TRBJ2-5 and V is TRBV6-2 or TRBV6-3; D is ambiguous. The J call may not be correct, given that the DNA end is closer to TRBJ2-7. The CDR3 is 13 residues long. Germline loops: CDR1 MNHEY, CDR2 SVGEGT.